This T cell receptor beta chain was recovered during a study of vaccination and CD4 T cells after COVID-19. Study background: Overlapping spike peptides served as the stimulus for the cells. These peptides came from SARS-CoV-2 and from the common cold coronaviruses HCoV-NL63, HCoV-OC43 and HCoV-229E.

This clonotype showed up just a few times. Its antigen is unidentified. The Oncomine TCR Beta short-read assay was applied to DNA of cultured CD4+ T cells. TCRdb independently ran MiXCR on the PCR reads; one entry per CDR3 protein. The sample has about 21,000 distinct CDR3 sequences, 38% seen once. CDR1 is MNHNS, CDR2 SASEGT, per germline. With V trimmed by 6 bases and J by 6 bases, 6 bases remained unmatched. The CDR3 length is 15 residues. Treatment here: approximately 9-day PBMC culture with coronavirus spike peptide pools or control peptides (ViraFEST assay). This sequence was found in a human donor who had recovered from COVID-19. Material: CD4+ T cells from blood, cultured in vitro, obtained before SARS-CoV-2 vaccination. This chain links TRBV6-1 with TRBJ2-3; TRBD2 aligns across 13 bases. CDR3 sequence reads: CASSRTSGSPDTQYF. The CDR3, as DNA: TGTGCCAGCAGCAGGACTAGCGGGAGTCCCGATACGCAGTATTTT.